Below are 12 T cell receptor beta chains sequenced from a single sample in a study of blood T cell repertoires in COVID-19. Using immunoSEQ multiplex PCR, the repertoire was profiled, and TCRdb retains in-frame clones only, with some absent. The data show about 230,000 clones, with around 82% seen just once and less than 5.5% held by the top ten. Sequenced input: peripheral blood. The source is a man aged 45 to 65 with active or convalescent COVID-19.

This clone has more than one count but fewer than ten. Other DNA sequences in the same sample also yield this CDR3. The chain links TRBV7-2 to TRBJ1-1; no clear D. CDR1 is SGHTA, CDR2 FQGNSA, per germline. The CDR3 is 14 residues long. V lost 0 bases and J 2 bases, leaving 7 bases between the germline ends. CDR3 loop: CASSLAGRNTEAFF. In nucleotides, the CDR3 is TGTGCCAGCAGCTTAGCGGGGAGAAACACTGAAGCTTTCTTT.

This chain's CDR3 is CASSFPSPDRGSCGYTF. CDR3 coding DNA: TGTGCCAGCAGTTTCCCCTCCCCGGACAGGGGGAGTTGTGGCTACACCTTC. This sequence joins TRBV28 and TRBJ1-2; 10 bases line up with TRBD1. Germline CDR1 is MDHEN and CDR2 is SYDVKM. This CDR3 has 17 amino acids. J lost 7 bases, V lost 3 bases, and 14 bases had no gene match.

The chain uses TRBV25-1 and TRBJ1-1; D remains ambiguous. Trimming shortened V by 1 base and J by 8 bases, and 11 bases separated the two germline ends. The CDR3 has 13 amino acids. CDR1 MGHDK and CDR2 SYGVNS come from the germline V gene. The CDR3 nucleotides are TGTGCCAGCAGTGAATCGGCAGGCGTCGAAGCTTTCTTT. This codes for CASSESAGVEAFF. Based on the CDR3 plus reference TRBV25-1 and TRBJ1-1, the full variable domain is EADIYQTPRYLVIGTGKKITLECSQTMGHDKMYWYQQDPGMELHLIHYSYGVNSTEKGDLSSESTVSRIRTEHFPLTLESARPSHTSQYLCASSESAGVEAFFGQGTRLTVV.

The V call is TRBV5-8, the J call TRBJ1-1; TRBD1 matches at 7 bases. V dropped 1 base and J dropped 4; count of bases not matched to a gene: 13. Germline values: CDR1 SGHTS, CDR2 YDEGEE. The CDR3 covers 17 residues. The CDR3 DNA reads as TGTGCCAGCAGCTTGACCCCTCCAGGGGGAAAGATCACTGAAGCTTTCTTT. Amino acid sequence: CASSLTPPGGKITEAFF. Looking up the rest from reference TRBV5-8 and TRBJ1-1 gives the full variable domain: EAGVTQSPTHLIKTRGQQATLRCSPISGHTSVYWYQQALGLGLQFLLWYDEGEERNRGNFPPRFSGRQFPNYSSELNVNALELEDSALYLCASSLTPPGGKITEAFFGQGTRLTVV.

The chain combines TRBV6-5 with TRBJ1-6; D is ambiguous. The CDR3 length is 15 residues. Looked up from germline, CDR1 is MNHEY and CDR2 is SVGAGI. V lost 3 bases and J 6 bases, leaving 12 bases between the germline ends. CDR3 nucleotide sequence: TGTGCCAGCAGTTATGATGCGAGTGTTAATTCACCCCTCCACTTT. As protein: CASSYDASVNSPLHF.

The chain combines TRBV11-1 with TRBJ1-1; a weak D match, TRBD1 (6 bases). This CDR3 comprises 15 residues. Germline V gene data show CDR1 as SGHAT and CDR2 as FQDESV (reference sequence). Deletions cut 1 base from V and 2 bases from J, with 11 bases between. CDR3 coding DNA: TGTGCCAGCAGCTTAGACCAGGGGCTAAACACTGAAGCTTTCTTT. Protein product: CASSLDQGLNTEAFF.

Notes on this clone: The same CDR3 arises from other DNA sequences in this sample as well. The chain carries TRBV30 and TRBJ2-7; D is perhaps TRBD2 (7 bases). Germline CDR1 GTSNPN, CDR2 SVGIG (reference sequence). This CDR3 has 17 amino acids. Deletions cut 3 bases from V and 4 bases from J, with 25 bases between. As DNA, the CDR3 is TGTGCCTGGAGGGGGATGCGGACACGCGGGGGCCAATACGAGCAGTACTTC. Translating it yields CAWRGMRTRGGQYEQYF.

The sample holds one count of this clone. The gene calls are TRBV5-1 and TRBJ1-3; tentatively, D is TRBD1 (5 bases). Deletions cut 4 bases from V and 3 bases from J, with 8 bases between. In germline, CDR1 is SGHRS, CDR2 YFSETQ. The CDR3 extends over 13 amino acids. The CDR3 is CASSPGLGNTIYF. CDR3 nucleotide sequence: TGCGCCAGCAGCCCGGGACTTGGAAACACCATATATTTT. Combining the CDR3 with reference TRBV5-1 and TRBJ1-3 gives the whole variable domain KAGVTQTPRYLIKTRGQQVTLSCSPISGHRSVSWYQQTPGQGLQFLFEYFSETQRNKGNFPGRFSGRQFSNSRSEMNVSTLELGDSALYLCASSPGLGNTIYFGEGSWLTVV.

Only a few counts were recorded for this clone. In nucleotides, the CDR3 is TGTGCCAGCACCCCCCCGGGGGATAATGAGCAGTTCTTC. This codes for CASTPPGDNEQFF. J is TRBJ2-1 and V is TRBV28, with D possibly matching TRBD2 (6 bases). The V and J ends lost 7 bases and 7 bases respectively, with 14 bases between them. Looked up from germline, CDR1 is MDHEN and CDR2 is SYDVKM. This CDR3 contains 13 residues.

This clone was found once. V and J are TRBV7-8 and TRBJ1-1; the match to TRBD1 covers 10 bases. From germline, CDR1 is SGHVS and CDR2 FQNEAQ. V lost 5 bases to trimming and J lost 4 bases; unmatched junction nucleotides: 4. The CDR3 totals 14 residues. The CDR3 nucleotides read TGTGCCAGCAGCATGGGACAGGGGATCACTGAAGCTTTCTTT. It specifies CASSMGQGITEAFF.

The chain combines TRBV19 with TRBJ1-2; 8 positions match TRBD1. With 4 bases clipped from V and 4 bases from J, the junction kept 5 bases outside the gene matches. This CDR3 is built from 14 residues. Germline-derived CDR1 and CDR2 are LNHDA and SQIVND (reference sequence). As DNA, the CDR3 is TGTGCCAGTAGTACACAGGGGGTTACCTATGGCTACACCTTC. This translates into CASSTQGVTYGYTF.

This clone appeared a single time. The chain employs TRBV6-5 and TRBJ1-2; TRBD1 is a possible D gene (5 bases). V gave up 0 bases and J gave up 3 bases, with 8 bases separating them. The CDR3 consists of 14 residues. CDR1 and CDR2 (germline): MNHEY, SVGAGI. The CDR3 region is CASSYSQGYYGYTF. In DNA, the CDR3 is TGTGCCAGCAGTTACTCTCAGGGTTACTATGGCTACACCTTC.